This TCR beta chain was found in a study of shared clonotypes between healthy human individuals. Study results and caveats: Rarefaction showed that sequencing of sorted subsets was incomplete (despite large depth).

Some clones are missing from TCRdb's copy, which holds only in-frame ones; the method was immunoSEQ multiplex PCR. This sample carries over a million clones, 70% to 80% of them seen once, and the ten largest clones take 0.61%. V was cut by 1 base and J by 14 bases, with 14 bases left in between. The V gene's germline CDR1 is MDHEN and CDR2 SYDVKM. The CDR3 spans 12 residues. About this clone: Its antigen remains unknown.

Sequencing input: memory CD4+ T cells from PBMCs. Subset described: CD45RA-negative fraction. The clonotype was recovered from a young man in good health. Some clones in this sample may be carry-over from other donors' samples. This rearrangement joins TRBV28 to TRBJ1-2; D is possibly TRBD1 (6 bases). CDR3: CASSLLRQDLTF. In DNA, the CDR3 is TGTGCCAGCAGTTTATTGAGACAGGATCTAACCTTC.